This T cell receptor (beta chain) appears in the sequencing data of a study of blood T cell repertoires in COVID-19. TCRdb keeps only in-frame clones here, not all; method: immunoSEQ multiplex PCR. The data show tens of thousands of clones, 80% to 90% seen once. This CDR3 spans 16 amino acids. Trimming took 0 bases from V and 5 from J; bases not matched to a gene: 2. The germline CDR1 and CDR2 sequences are KGHSH and LQKENI. The sequenced sample was peripheral blood. The TCR originated in a man aged 70 or older with active or convalescent COVID-19. The chain is built from TRBV18 and TRBJ2-2, with 11 bases identical to TRBD2. This CDR3 reads CASSPPLAGGTGELFF. CDR3 nucleotides: TGTGCCAGCTCACCACCGCTAGCGGGAGGTACCGGGGAGCTGTTTTTT.